A single sample gave rise to the 27 T cell receptor beta chains below, sequenced in a study of shared clonotypes between healthy human individuals (dated by TCRdb to the early 2020s). The library was generated by the immunoSEQ multiplex PCR assay. Entries here come from immuneACCESS through TCRdb and include only in-frame sequences with V and J called. Some clones fail to appear in such tables; in the studies checked, an unresolved V gene covers under half of the shortfall, and the cause of the remainder is unknown. The sample profile shows over 1.4 million clones; roughly 96% of them were found once. The biggest ten clones account for approximately 1% of the sample. Sequenced sample: naive CD4+ T cells sorted from blood. The sample's cell subset or site, from its label and the paper: CD45RA+ positively selected. The source of these receptors is a man aged 25 to 45 in good health.

V is TRBV7-9 and J is TRBJ2-5; 11 bases agree with TRBD1. The CDR3 sequence is 17 residues long. In germline, CDR1 is SEHNR, CDR2 FQNEAQ (reference sequence). V shed 2 bases, J shed 5 bases, and the junction held 10 bases outside the gene matches. The CDR3 protein is CASSLPQGQGGQETQYF. DNA for the CDR3: TGTGCCAGCAGCTTACCCCAGGGACAGGGGGGTCAGGAGACCCAGTACTTC.

For this clone: Other DNA sequences within the sample encode an identical CDR3. V usage is TRBV27 and J usage is TRBJ2-5, with D possibly matching TRBD2 (5 bases). The germline gives CDR1 MNHEY, CDR2 SMNVEV (reference sequence). V was trimmed by 0 bases and J by 2 bases, leaving 7 bases between them. CDR3 length equals 14 residues. In nucleotides, the CDR3 is TGTGCCAGCAGTTTATCGGGGAGTCAAGAGACCCAGTACTTC. Translating gives CASSLSGSQETQYF.

The chain combines TRBV29-1 with TRBJ2-5; no firm D call. Looked up from germline, CDR1 is SQVTM and CDR2 is ANQGSEA. This CDR3 has 11 amino acids. Trimming removed 7 bases at V and 5 bases at J, with 11 bases between. Here the CDR3 DNA reads TGCAGCGGGGTTGACTGGGAGACCCAGTACTTC. Residues: CSGVDWETQYF.

This chain connects TRBV5-1 to TRBJ2-1; D is ambiguous. Germline assignment: CDR1 SGHRS and CDR2 YFSETQ. Deletions cut 5 bases from V and 3 bases from J, with 12 bases between. This CDR3 spans 14 amino acids. CDR3: CASSFNGVYNEQFF. The CDR3 DNA reads as TGCGCCAGCAGTTTCAATGGTGTCTACAATGAGCAGTTCTTC.

The rearrangement joins TRBV6-1 to TRBJ2-1; D unclear. The germline V gene has CDR1 MNHNS and CDR2 SASEGT. The CDR3 is 14 amino acids. V was trimmed by 2 bases and J by 2 bases, leaving 7 bases between them. CDR3 sequence (DNA): TGTGCCAGCAGTGAACAGAGGCCCTACAATGAGCAGTTCTTC. Its translation is CASSEQRPYNEQFF.

The V gene is TRBV5-5, the J gene TRBJ1-5; D call uncertain. Per germline, CDR1 SGHKS and CDR2 YYEKEE (reference sequence). This CDR3 is built from 14 residues. Trimming cost V 6 bases and J 7 bases, with 17 bases left between them. CDR3 protein: CASTLGVEAQPQHF. CDR3 nucleotide sequence: TGTGCCAGCACCCTCGGTGTGGAAGCGCAGCCCCAGCATTTT.

The chain employs TRBV18 and TRBJ1-1, with TRBD1 matching 12 bases. V was pared by 3 bases and J by 0 bases, with 5 bases of the junction left unmatched. The CDR3 has 17 amino acids. From germline, CDR1 is KGHSH and CDR2 LQKENI. The CDR3 bases are TGTGCCAGCTCACCTTGGGACAGGGGGCGCCTGAACACTGAAGCTTTCTTT. Encoded protein: CASSPWDRGRLNTEAFF.

A single count supports this clone. This chain connects TRBV5-4 to TRBJ2-2; TRBD1 is a possible D gene (5 bases). V was cut by 4 bases and J by 2 bases, with 9 bases left in between. CDR1 and CDR2 from the germline V gene are SGHNT and YYREEE (reference sequence). There are 14 residues in the CDR3. The CDR3 loop is CASSQRTNTGELFF. The DNA for the CDR3 is TGTGCCAGCAGCCAAAGGACAAACACCGGGGAGCTGTTTTTT.

The gene calls are TRBV10-3 and TRBJ1-5, with no clear D. Trimming took off 0 bases at V and 4 bases at J, with 16 bases between the two ends. The CDR3 has 17 residues. Germline CDR1 ENHRY, CDR2 SYGVKD. The CDR3 coding sequence is TGTGCCATCAGTGAGTCGGGCAGAGGACGAGCAAATCAGCCCCAGCATTTT. This encodes CAISESGRGRANQPQHF.

The chain carries TRBV7-2 and TRBJ2-3; D remains unclear. The CDR3 covers 14 residues. Germline-derived CDR1 and CDR2 are SGHTA and FQGNSA. With 8 bases removed from V and 4 bases from J, the gap between germline ends came to 16 bases. For the CDR3, the DNA is TGTGCCAGCCGACCGTCAGGTGTGGCAGATACGCAGTATTTT. The encoded protein is CASRPSGVADTQYF.

V is TRBV28 and J is TRBJ1-1; no clear D. Germline assignment: CDR1 MDHEN and CDR2 SYDVKM. The CDR3 is 11 amino acids. V was clipped by 6 bases and J by 5 bases, with 7 bases between them. CDR3 in amino acids: CASSSPTEAFF. The CDR3 nucleotides read TGTGCCAGCAGCTCTCCGACTGAAGCTTTCTTT. Supplemented by reference TRBV28 and TRBJ1-1, the full variable domain reads DVKVTQSSRYLVKRTGEKVFLECVQDMDHENMFWYRQDPGLGLRLIYFSYDVKMKEKGDIPEGYSVSREKKERFSLILESASTNQTSMYLCASSSPTEAFFGQGTRLTVV.

The chain couples TRBV5-1 to TRBJ1-1, with a weak D call TRBD1 (5 bases). Germline CDR1 SGHRS, CDR2 YFSETQ. Trimming shortened V by 0 bases and J by 6 bases, and 12 bases separated the two germline ends. The CDR3 consists of 14 residues. CDR3 DNA sequence: TGCGCCAGCAGCTTGGGCTTGGAAGGGGCTGAAGCTTTCTTT. This codes for CASSLGLEGAEAFF. The full variable domain, in which reference TRBV5-1 and TRBJ1-1 provide the parts outside the CDR3, is KAGVTQTPRYLIKTRGQQVTLSCSPISGHRSVSWYQQTPGQGLQFLFEYFSETQRNKGNFPGRFSGRQFSNSRSEMNVSTLELGDSALYLCASSLGLEGAEAFFGQGTRLTVV.

CDR3: CASSLRDGTQYF. In nucleotides, the CDR3 is TGTGCCAGCAGCTTAAGGGATGGTACGCAGTATTTT. The rearrangement links TRBV7-4 to TRBJ2-3; no firm D call. The length of the CDR3 is 12 residues. The V and J ends lost 2 bases and 8 bases respectively, with 8 bases between them. Per germline, CDR1 SGHVT and CDR2 SQSDAQ.

J is TRBJ2-7 and V is TRBV29-1; the D call may be TRBD1 or TRBD2 (6 bases each). In germline, CDR1 is SQVTM, CDR2 ANQGSEA. The CDR3 runs to 12 residues. Trimming left V 7 bases short and J 2 bases short, with 12 bases between. CDR3 nucleotides: TGCAGCGCCTTGAGGGGGGCCTACGAGCAGTACTTC. Protein product: CSALRGAYEQYF.

The V gene is TRBV6-5, the J gene TRBJ2-5; 9 nucleotides align to TRBD2. CDR3 length: 16 residues. Germline V gives CDR1 MNHEY, CDR2 SVGAGI. With V trimmed by 2 bases and J by 2 bases, 6 bases remained unmatched. In DNA form, the CDR3 reads TGTGCCAGCAGTTACCTCAGGCTAGCGGGGCAAGAGACCCAGTACTTC. Its translation: CASSYLRLAGQETQYF.

This chain connects TRBV2 to TRBJ2-1; 8 nucleotides match TRBD1. CDR3 length equals 14 residues. J was trimmed by 8 bases and V by 6 bases; bases with no gene match: 9. Germline values: CDR1 SNHLY, CDR2 FYNNEI. The CDR3 spells CASSPDRGRDEQFF. The CDR3 DNA reads TGTGCCAGCAGCCCCGACAGGGGAAGGGATGAGCAGTTCTTC.

The chain is built from TRBV20-1 and TRBJ1-2; maybe TRBD1 (5 bases). The CDR3 length is 11 residues. V shed 3 bases and J shed 8 bases, with 10 bases lying between them. The V gene's germline CDR1 is DFQATT and CDR2 SNEGSKA (reference sequence). CDR3 amino acids: CSASLRGGYTF. CDR3 nucleotide sequence: TGCAGTGCTAGTCTTAGGGGAGGCTACACCTTC.

This chain joins TRBV7-9 and TRBJ1-1, with D uncertain. V gave up 3 bases and J gave up 11 bases, with 10 bases separating them. This CDR3 is 11 amino acids long. CDR1 SEHNR and CDR2 FQNEAQ come from the germline V gene (reference sequence). The CDR3 bases are TGTGCCAGCAGCTTCATAGAAACGGCTTTCTTT. Protein: CASSFIETAFF. Based on the CDR3 plus reference TRBV7-9 and TRBJ1-1, the full variable domain is DTGVSQNPRHKITKRGQNVTFRCDPISEHNRLYWYRQTLGQGPEFLTYFQNEAQLEKSRLLSDRFSAERPKGSFSTLEIQRTEQGDSAMYLCASSFIETAFFGQGTRLTVV.

The rearrangement joins TRBV9 to TRBJ2-2; possibly TRBD2 for D (6 bases). The CDR3 has 16 residues. Germline CDR1 and CDR2: SGDLS and YYNGEE. Trimming took off 2 bases at V and 0 bases at J, with 11 bases between the two ends. The CDR3 spells CASSVKRVANTGELFF. CDR3 bases: TGTGCCAGCAGCGTTAAGCGGGTTGCGAACACCGGGGAGCTGTTTTTT. Combining the CDR3 with reference TRBV9 and TRBJ2-2 gives the whole variable domain DSGVTQTPKHLITATGQRVTLRCSPRSGDLSVYWYQQSLDQGLQFLIQYYNGEERAKGNILERFSAQQFPDLHSELNLSSLELGDSALYFCASSVKRVANTGELFFGEGSRLTVL.

The chain has TRBV10-3 and TRBJ2-3; D is undetermined. This CDR3 contains 15 residues. Germline-derived CDR1 and CDR2 are ENHRY and SYGVKD. The V gene lost 4 bases and the J gene lost 0 bases, with 11 bases spanning the gap. The DNA of the CDR3 is TGTGCCATCAGTGGCCGCGCGGCTAGCACAGATACGCAGTATTTT. This gives the protein CAISGRAASTDTQYF.

The V gene is TRBV7-7, the J gene TRBJ2-1, with a weak D call TRBD2 (6 bases). Germline V gives CDR1 SSHAT, CDR2 FNYEAQ (reference sequence). V was clipped by 5 bases and J by 1 base, with 18 bases between them. The CDR3 is made up of 17 amino acids. The CDR3 bases are TGTGCCAGCAGCCCGGTACCTCAGACTAGTTCCTACAATGAGCAGTTCTTC. Protein: CASSPVPQTSSYNEQFF.

The gene calls are TRBV14 and TRBJ2-1; D perhaps matches TRBD2 (5 bases). This CDR3 is built from 15 residues. CDR1 and CDR2 from the germline V gene are SGHDN and FVKESK. Trimming took 3 bases from V and 9 from J, leaving 18 bases between them. DNA of the CDR3: TGTGCCAGCAGCCACTTCACTACCGGGGTGTTTGAGCAGTTCTTC. Its protein product is CASSHFTTGVFEQFF.

The chain combines TRBV5-5 with TRBJ1-1, with D unclear. Germline V gives CDR1 SGHKS, CDR2 YYEKEE (reference sequence). The CDR3 covers 13 residues. Trimming left V 6 bases short and J 7 bases short, with 16 bases between. The CDR3 region has the DNA TGTGCCAGCATCCCTACATTAGGAATTGAAGCTTTCTTT. This codes for CASIPTLGIEAFF.

The chain links TRBV7-9 to TRBJ2-7; 11 bases fit TRBD2. Germline CDR1 and CDR2: SEHNR and FQNEAQ (reference sequence). The CDR3 loop spans 17 amino acids. The V and J ends lost 1 base and 3 bases, in that order; junction bases with no gene match: 8. The CDR3 region is CASSLEASGRHYYEQYF. The DNA of the CDR3 is TGTGCCAGCAGCTTAGAGGCTAGCGGGAGGCATTACTACGAGCAGTACTTC. Full variable domain (remainder filled in from reference TRBV7-9 and TRBJ2-7): DTGVSQNPRHKITKRGQNVTFRCDPISEHNRLYWYRQTLGQGPEFLTYFQNEAQLEKSRLLSDRFSAERPKGSFSTLEIQRTEQGDSAMYLCASSLEASGRHYYEQYFGPGTRLTVT.

This clone was seen more than once but under ten times. The V gene is TRBV18, the J gene TRBJ1-4; no definite D call. Trimming removed 1 base at V and 8 bases at J, with 11 bases between. The CDR3 runs to 14 residues. The V gene's germline CDR1 is KGHSH and CDR2 LQKENI. CDR3 region: CASSPRSVGEKLFF. The CDR3 DNA reads as TGTGCCAGCTCACCACGGAGCGTAGGGGAAAAACTGTTTTTT.

The chain uses TRBV28 and TRBJ2-2; the D gene is possibly TRBD1 (6 bases). In germline, CDR1 is MDHEN, CDR2 SYDVKM. V was cut by 7 bases and J by 6 bases, with 18 bases left in between. CDR3 length: 15 residues. The CDR3 protein is CASTPSRGFAGELFF. The CDR3 DNA sequence: TGTGCCAGCACTCCCAGTAGGGGGTTCGCCGGGGAGCTGTTTTTT.

The V call is TRBV19, the J call TRBJ1-2; tentative D call: TRBD1 (5 bases). Trimming cost V 4 bases and J 0 bases, with 15 bases left between them. The length of the CDR3 is 16 residues. Germline V gene data show CDR1 as LNHDA and CDR2 as SQIVND (reference sequence). This CDR3 reads CASSSQGGLTNYGYTF. CDR3 nucleotides: TGTGCCAGTAGTAGCCAGGGCGGACTTACTAACTATGGCTACACCTTC.